Sequencing of this TCR beta chain was carried out in a study of shared clonotypes between healthy human individuals. In germline, CDR1 is MDHEN, CDR2 SYDVKM. J was trimmed by 13 bases and V by 3 bases; bases with no gene match: 16. The CDR3 runs to 16 residues. Using immunoSEQ multiplex PCR, the repertoire was profiled, and TCRdb retains in-frame clones only, with some absent. This sample yields under 1,900,000 clones, of which 98% are seen a single time; 0.36% belongs to the top ten. This chain links TRBV28 with TRBJ1-4; 8 bases are a match to TRBD1. This receptor was identified in a man aged 25 to 40 in good health. The sample taken for sequencing was naive CD4+ T cells sorted from blood. Subset of the sample: CD45RA+ positively selected. The DNA of the CDR3 is TGTGCCAGCAGTTTCTCTCTCGGACAGGGAATCGTCGGACTGTTTTTT. Its protein product is CASSFSLGQGIVGLFF.